This paragraph reports one TCR beta chain. Its antigen remains unidentified. No base quality information exists; no much larger clone differs at one position. The data stem from a study of blood T cell repertoires in COVID-19 (dated by TCRdb to about 2020). Study-level background: Samples covering the acute and convalescent phases of COVID-19 were provided by collaborators in the United States, Italy and Spain. The material from the prospective study consisted of cDNA or gDNA derived from T cells, B-cell-depleted T cells, or PBMCs. Subjects who had been exposed to COVID-19, were actively infected with it, or had recovered from it provided the deeply sampled blood TCRbeta repertoires that made up the dataset. A freely available public database, intended as a resource for researchers studying the immune response to SARS-CoV-2, is where the repertoires were released. Samples came from the ongoing ImmuneRACE study (first 160 participants) plus 1,254 subjects from 6 global collaborators. The sample metadata nearly always contained a de-identified subject ID, COVID-19 status, age in years and sex. HLA class I and class II types, where available, came from metadata supplied by the sample provider rather than from assay-based typing. General conclusions and limits of the study: Clinical and demographic metadata were provided uncurated, with the amount varying by source and participant.

Participants in the prospective study were aged roughly 18 to 89 years, lived in approximately 26 United States geographic areas, and enrolled through a virtual design. In the prospective study, cohorts were assigned on the basis of participant-reported clinical history obtained from a screening survey and a study questionnaire. Exposed participants were defined as having been in contact with someone with a PCR-confirmed or clinician-diagnosed COVID-19 case within 2 weeks of study entry. Mobile phlebotomists in the prospective study collected whole blood, serum and a nasopharyngeal or oropharyngeal swab from every participant. Over a roughly two-month period, participants in the prospective study had the option of providing additional blood draws and questionnaires. Before DNA extraction, prospective study blood samples were shipped either frozen or at room temperature. The V end gives up 6 bases and the J end 4 bases, leaving 18 bases in the junction not matched to a gene. Reading from cysteine to phenylalanine, the CDR3 counts 18 amino acids. CDR3 DNA is the only sequence kept; it has 54 bases, read in frame from the first base. Taken from the germline V gene (reference sequence), the CDR1 and CDR2 loops are MNHEY and SMNVEV.

The immunoSEQ Assay, a bias-controlled multiplex PCR, was used to amplify TCRbeta CDR3 regions from genomic DNA. The authors' analysis ran thus. Nucleated cell counts per sample were estimated from amplification of reference gene primers within the assay. Sequence reads were collapsed and filtered to measure the absolute abundance of every unique TCRbeta CDR3 rearrangement. For each sample, productive Simpson clonality was calculated as the square root of Simpson's diversity index over productive rearrangements. TCRdb's version of the immuneACCESS table is confined to in-frame rearrangements and falls short of the full clone set. An unresolved V gene accounts for under half of the shortfall where checked; the remainder is of unknown origin. From that table come the V and J calls and clone size; the DNA was used to work out D and trimming. The sample table lists approximately 140,000 clones, 84% of them with a count of one. The top ten constitute under 7% of the sample.

This sequence originates from a woman between 50 and 59 years old who had been exposed to COVID-19. Sequenced input: PBMCs or T cells enriched from blood (not recorded which). The chain joins TRBV27 to TRBJ2-5, with TRBD2 identical over 9 junction bases. The CDR3 has the sequence CASRTKLREGADRETQYF. The sequenced DNA: TGTGCCAGCAGAACCAAATTGCGGGAGGGGGCTGATAGAGAGACCCAGTACTTC.